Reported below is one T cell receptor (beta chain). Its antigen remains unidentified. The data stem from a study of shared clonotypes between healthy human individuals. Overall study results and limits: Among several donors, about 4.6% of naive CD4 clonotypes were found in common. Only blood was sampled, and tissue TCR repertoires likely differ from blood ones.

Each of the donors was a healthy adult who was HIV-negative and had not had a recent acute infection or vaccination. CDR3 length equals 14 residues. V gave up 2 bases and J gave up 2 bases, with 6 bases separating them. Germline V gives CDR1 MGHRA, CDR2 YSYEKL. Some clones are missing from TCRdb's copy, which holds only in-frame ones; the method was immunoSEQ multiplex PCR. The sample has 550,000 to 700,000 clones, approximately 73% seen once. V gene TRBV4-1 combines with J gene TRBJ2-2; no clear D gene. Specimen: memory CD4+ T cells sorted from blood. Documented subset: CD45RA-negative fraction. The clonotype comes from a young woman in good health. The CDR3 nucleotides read TGCGCCAGCAGCCAACTCTACAACACCGGGGAGCTGTTTTTT. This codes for CASSQLYNTGELFF.